This T cell receptor beta chain was obtained from a study of neurological immune-mediated disorders. Indicated time point: longitudinal time-point 3. Each CDR3 protein gets one entry after TCRdb re-called the 5' RACE reads with MiXCR. The sample holds approximately 80,000 distinct CDR3 sequences, around 4.7% seen once. Notes on the study in general: It was the repertoires of 18 of 34 multiple sclerosis patients that phylogenetic grouping placed in one related-CDR3 cluster, which is a possible signature.

Concerning this clonotype itself: Its antigen is not known.

Trimming took off 3 bases at V and 6 bases at J, with 2 bases between the two ends. Germline loops: CDR1 GTSNPN, CDR2 SVGIG (reference sequence). CDR3 length: 10 amino acids. Sequenced: PBMCs. The V call is TRBV30, the J call TRBJ1-4; D uncertain. This sequence originates from a woman in her fifties or sixties with multiple sclerosis. DNA for the CDR3: TGTGCCTGGAGACATGAAAAACTGTTTTTT. Translation gives CAWRHEKLFF.